The 30 T cell receptor beta chains presented below share a single source sample, sequenced in a study of neoadjuvant nivolumab and ipilimumab in lung cancer. Only in-frame clones appear in the TCRdb table, and some are missing; sequencing was by immunoSEQ multiplex PCR. The table has 15,000 to 20,000 clones, roughly three quarters seen once; the top ten hold around 8.6%. The input for sequencing was tumor tissue, taken after neoadjuvant nivolumab, alone or with ipilimumab, at or shortly before surgery. All receptors derive from an adult with non-small cell lung cancer.

The gene calls are TRBV5-8 and TRBJ2-5; D unclear. The CDR3 runs 14 residues. The germline gives CDR1 SGHTS, CDR2 YDEGEE. V was cut by 0 bases and J by 5 bases, with 11 bases left in between. In DNA form, the CDR3 reads TGTGCCAGCAGCTTGGGTGTAGGGTCGGAGACCCAGTACTTC. Its translation: CASSLGVGSETQYF.

The J gene is TRBJ2-3, the V gene TRBV29-1; D may be TRBD1 (5 bases). Germline CDR1 reads SQVTM; CDR2 reads ANQGSEA. This CDR3 region has 14 residues. V was cut by 5 bases and J by 6 bases, with 18 bases left in between. In DNA, the CDR3 is TGCAGCGTTCGTAGGGGTATACTTGGGGATACGCAGTATTTT. Translating it yields CSVRRGILGDTQYF.

J is TRBJ1-1 and V is TRBV6-6; D uncertain. V lost 9 bases, J lost 1 base, and 9 bases lay in between. CDR1 MNHNY and CDR2 SVGAGI come from the germline V gene (reference sequence). CDR3 length: 12 residues. The CDR3: CASRIGNTEAFF. The DNA of the CDR3 is TGTGCCAGTCGCATTGGGAACACTGAAGCTTTCTTT.

The V gene is TRBV7-2, the J gene TRBJ1-1, with D possibly TRBD1 on 6 matching bases. The CDR3 sequence is 13 residues long. V gave up 1 base and J gave up 5 bases, with 8 bases separating them. From germline, CDR1 is SGHTA and CDR2 FQGNSA. This chain's CDR3 is CASSLDRATEAFF. CDR3 coding DNA: TGTGCCAGCAGCTTAGACAGGGCTACTGAAGCTTTCTTT.

In this sample, this clone turned up a few times. CDR3 in DNA: TGTGCCAGCAGCCCCCATTATCCGGGACGATTGTCCAATGAGCAGTTCTTC. It encodes CASSPHYPGRLSNEQFF. This chain connects TRBV9 to TRBJ2-1; D is perhaps TRBD1 or TRBD2 (5 bases each). Trimming left V 4 bases short and J 6 bases short, with 23 bases between. The CDR3 consists of 17 residues. Germline values: CDR1 SGDLS, CDR2 YYNGEE.

The rearrangement links TRBV15 to TRBJ2-3; D gene ambiguous. From germline, CDR1 is LNHNV and CDR2 YYDKDF (reference sequence). The CDR3 is 15 residues long. Trimming took off 1 base at V and 3 bases at J, with 11 bases between the two ends. The CDR3, as DNA: TGTGCCACCAGCAGAGGGGTGGGAAGAACAGATACGCAGTATTTT. Its protein product is CATSRGVGRTDTQYF.

The genes are TRBV7-2 and TRBJ1-6, with D perhaps matching TRBD1 (5 bases). Germline V gene sequence: CDR1 SGHTA, CDR2 FQGNSA. Trimming pared 3 bases from V and 7 bases from J, leaving 13 bases between. This CDR3 spans 15 amino acids. CDR3 in amino acids: CASSFEGTLNSPLHF. The CDR3 region has the DNA TGTGCCAGCAGCTTCGAGGGGACTCTAAATTCACCCCTCCACTTT.

The chain couples TRBV7-2 to TRBJ1-1; D is perhaps TRBD1 (5 bases). CDR1 is SGHTA, CDR2 FQGNSA, per germline. V lost 6 bases to trimming and J lost 0 bases, with 8 bases between them. The CDR3 contains 13 residues. Written as DNA, the CDR3 is TGTGCCAGCAGGGGGACGCTGAACACTGAAGCTTTCTTT. Amino acids: CASRGTLNTEAFF. Based on the CDR3 plus reference TRBV7-2 and TRBJ1-1, the full variable domain is GAGVSQSPSNKVTEKGKDVELRCDPISGHTALYWYRQSLGQGLEFLIYFQGNSAPDKSGLPSDRFSAERTGGSVSTLTIQRTQQEDSAVYLCASRGTLNTEAFFGQGTRLTVV.

V is TRBV19 and J is TRBJ1-5; TRBD1 is a possible D gene (5 bases). Looked up from germline, CDR1 is LNHDA and CDR2 is SQIVND (reference sequence). The CDR3 length is 16 residues. The germline V and J ends were trimmed by 6 bases and 4 bases, with 19 bases remaining between them. CDR3 DNA sequence: TGTGCCAGTAGGGACACCCCGTCGGATTCGAATCAGCCCCAGCATTTT. Translated: CASRDTPSDSNQPQHF.

The chain is built from TRBV5-1 and TRBJ1-1; perhaps TRBD1 as D (6 bases). CDR1 and CDR2 (germline): SGHRS, YFSETQ. Trimming shortened V by 6 bases and J by 7 bases, and 22 bases separated the two germline ends. The CDR3 extends over 15 amino acids. CDR3: CASMRAGVGYGEAFF. In DNA form, the CDR3 reads TGCGCCAGCATGAGGGCAGGGGTGGGGTACGGTGAAGCTTTCTTT.

The V and J genes are TRBV20-1 and TRBJ2-7; tentatively, D is TRBD1 (6 bases). CDR3 size: 11 residues. Germline CDR1 is DFQATT and CDR2 is SNEGSKA (reference sequence). Trimming removed 5 bases at V and 6 bases at J, with 11 bases between. The chain's CDR3 is CSASGVGEQYF. The CDR3 bases are TGCAGTGCTTCAGGGGTTGGCGAGCAGTACTTC.

The J gene is TRBJ2-3, the V gene TRBV11-2; 13 bases are a match to TRBD2. With 2 bases clipped from V and 4 bases from J, the junction kept 12 bases outside the gene matches. The germline CDR1 and CDR2 sequences are SGHAT and FQNNGV. The CDR3 is 19 residues long. CDR3 in DNA: TGTGCCAGCAGCTTACCGGGACTAGCGGGGCGGGGAATGGCAGATACGCAGTATTTT. Translation: CASSLPGLAGRGMADTQYF.

This clone was seen only once. The chain links TRBV7-9 to TRBJ2-6; the D is unclear. Trimming shortened V by 5 bases and J by 2 bases, and 7 bases separated the two germline ends. This CDR3 has 14 amino acids. Germline CDR1 SEHNR, CDR2 FQNEAQ (reference sequence). CDR3 amino acids: CASSSQAGANVLTF. CDR3 DNA: TGTGCCAGCAGCAGCCAGGCTGGGGCCAACGTCCTGACTTTC. Drawing the rest from reference TRBV7-9 and TRBJ2-6, the complete variable domain is DTGVSQNPRHKITKRGQNVTFRCDPISEHNRLYWYRQTLGQGPEFLTYFQNEAQLEKSRLLSDRFSAERPKGSFSTLEIQRTEQGDSAMYLCASSSQAGANVLTFGAGSRLTVL.

This rearrangement joins TRBV7-2 to TRBJ2-2, with 7 positions matching TRBD1. CDR1 and CDR2 from the germline V gene are SGHTA and FQGNSA. J lost 5 bases, V lost 5 bases, and 5 bases had no gene match. The CDR3 sequence is 14 residues long. In DNA, the CDR3 is TGTGCCAGCAGCCGCACAGGGGTGACCGGGGAGCTGTTTTTT. Amino acid sequence: CASSRTGVTGELFF.

The chain employs TRBV30 and TRBJ1-2; D might be TRBD1 (6 bases). Trimming left V 0 bases short and J 4 bases short, with 15 bases between. Germline V gene sequence: CDR1 GTSNPN, CDR2 SVGIG (reference sequence). The CDR3 contains 15 residues. CDR3 DNA: TGTGCCTGGAGTGTACCCCGGACAGCGGTCTATGGCTACACCTTC. Protein: CAWSVPRTAVYGYTF.

This chain uses TRBV19 with TRBJ1-4, with 7 bases fitting TRBD1. Germline values: CDR1 LNHDA, CDR2 SQIVND (reference sequence). V dropped 5 bases and J dropped 8; count of bases not matched to a gene: 14. The CDR3 sequence is 16 residues long. CDR3: CASSSTRDSRFEKLFF. The DNA for the CDR3 is TGTGCCAGTAGTTCCACCCGGGACAGCCGGTTCGAAAAACTGTTTTTT.

This chain connects TRBV7-2 to TRBJ1-6; D uncertain. The CDR3 extends over 14 amino acids. V lost 2 bases to trimming and J lost 11 bases, with 13 bases between them. Per the germline V gene, CDR1 is SGHTA and CDR2 is FQGNSA. CDR3 protein: CASSLKGSMAPLHF. CDR3 nucleotides: TGTGCCAGCAGCTTAAAGGGCAGTATGGCACCCCTCCACTTT.

The genes are TRBV18 and TRBJ2-1; no clear D. This CDR3 spans 14 amino acids. Germline CDR1 is KGHSH and CDR2 is LQKENI. V was trimmed by 6 bases and J by 5 bases, leaving 14 bases between them. The CDR3 nucleotides read TGTGCCAGCTCTACCAGAGTGGGCAACAATGAGCAGTTCTTC. Its protein is CASSTRVGNNEQFF.

The rearrangement links TRBV7-2 to TRBJ1-1; D is possibly TRBD1 (5 bases). Germline CDR1 reads SGHTA; CDR2 reads FQGNSA. V lost 3 bases to trimming and J lost 3 bases, with 11 bases between them. There are 14 residues in the CDR3. CDR3 nucleotide sequence: TGTGCCAGCAGCTTTTTTCAGGGCGACACTGAAGCTTTCTTT. Its protein is CASSFFQGDTEAFF.

V and J are TRBV7-2 and TRBJ2-1; D ambiguous. Trimming took 7 bases from V and 7 from J, leaving 11 bases between them. The CDR3 runs to 12 residues. Germline V gives CDR1 SGHTA, CDR2 FQGNSA. This CDR3 reads CASKDPGNEQFF. The DNA for the CDR3 is TGTGCCAGCAAGGACCCCGGGAATGAGCAGTTCTTC.

As regards this clone: One junction end disagrees with the germline gene, perhaps due to a read error. This chain joins TRBV4-1 and TRBJ2-3; 11 nucleotides match TRBD2. The CDR3 has 13 amino acids. The V gene's germline CDR1 is MGHRA and CDR2 YSYEKL. The CDR3 DNA follows: TGCGCCAGCAGCCAAGATACTAGCGGGGGCCGGCGTTTT. Residues: CASSQDTSGGRRF.

The rearrangement uses TRBV7-9 and TRBJ1-2; D may be TRBD1 (5 bases). Trimming left V 5 bases short and J 4 bases short, with 11 bases between. Looked up from germline, CDR1 is SEHNR and CDR2 is FQNEAQ (reference sequence). This CDR3 is built from 13 residues. Here the CDR3 reads CASSMDTIYGYTF. The DNA of the CDR3 is TGTGCCAGCAGCATGGACACCATCTATGGCTACACCTTC. The whole variable domain, filled in from reference TRBV7-9 and TRBJ1-2, reads DTGVSQNPRHKITKRGQNVTFRCDPISEHNRLYWYRQTLGQGPEFLTYFQNEAQLEKSRLLSDRFSAERPKGSFSTLEIQRTEQGDSAMYLCASSMDTIYGYTFGSGTRLTVV.

The chain recombines TRBV9 with TRBJ1-5; D is ambiguous. In germline, CDR1 is SGDLS, CDR2 YYNGEE. Between the trimmed V and J ends, which lost 4 bases and 5 bases, there was a span of 10 bases. CDR3 length equals 13 residues. DNA for the CDR3: TGTGCCAGCAGCCCGGGTTTCGATCAGCCCCAGCATTTT. Protein: CASSPGFDQPQHF.

J is TRBJ1-5 and V is TRBV30; D unresolved. The CDR3 loop spans 14 amino acids. Germline V lookup: CDR1 GTSNPN, CDR2 SVGIG (reference sequence). Trimming cost V 0 bases and J 7 bases, with 13 bases left between them. The CDR3: CAWSVGKSQQPQHF. The CDR3 DNA reads TGTGCCTGGAGTGTGGGAAAGTCTCAACAGCCCCAGCATTTT.

The CDR3 region has the DNA TGTGCCAGCAGTGAAGGGGGGTCAGTTGGCTACACCTTC. Translated: CASSEGGSVGYTF. V and J are TRBV2 and TRBJ1-2; D possibly corresponds to TRBD1 (5 bases). CDR1 and CDR2 (germline): SNHLY, FYNNEI. The V end lost 1 base, the J end lost 7 bases, and 10 bases lay between the germline ends. This CDR3 has 13 residues.

The chain recombines TRBV19 with TRBJ1-5; D is uncertain. The CDR3 is 13 amino acids. In germline, CDR1 is LNHDA, CDR2 SQIVND (reference sequence). V lost 6 bases, J lost 0 bases, and 6 bases lay in between. CDR3 protein: CASRFYSNQPQHF. The CDR3 coding sequence is TGTGCCAGTAGATTTTATAGCAATCAGCCCCAGCATTTT.

This clone showed up just once. The chain couples TRBV11-2 to TRBJ2-5; no reliable D call. Germline CDR1 and CDR2: SGHAT and FQNNGV. V was trimmed by 2 bases and J by 1 base, leaving 8 bases between them. The CDR3 runs 14 residues. The CDR3 spells CASSLTLIQETQYF. The CDR3 DNA reads as TGTGCCAGCAGCTTAACTCTCATCCAAGAGACCCAGTACTTC.

This sequence joins TRBV7-2 and TRBJ1-1; D is unresolved. The CDR3 consists of 15 residues. Germline V gene lookup returns CDR1 SGHTA and CDR2 FQGNSA. Trimming stripped 4 bases from V and 1 base from J, with 13 bases between. CDR3 sequence: CASSSFSGGNTEAFF. CDR3 in DNA: TGTGCCAGCAGCTCCTTTTCAGGTGGGAACACTGAAGCTTTCTTT. Complete variable domain (other parts from reference TRBV7-2 and TRBJ1-1): GAGVSQSPSNKVTEKGKDVELRCDPISGHTALYWYRQSLGQGLEFLIYFQGNSAPDKSGLPSDRFSAERTGGSVSTLTIQRTQQEDSAVYLCASSSFSGGNTEAFFGQGTRLTVV.

V is TRBV4-3 and J is TRBJ2-7, with a weak D call TRBD2 (5 bases). V lost 6 bases, J lost 3 bases, and 15 bases lay in between. The CDR3 spans 14 residues. The germline gives CDR1 LGHNA, CDR2 YSLEER. DNA for the CDR3: TGCGCCAGCAGACCCCAACGGGATAGCTACGAGCAGTACTTC. Translating gives CASRPQRDSYEQYF.

V gene TRBV5-6 combines with J gene TRBJ1-2; D gene unclear. There are 14 residues in the CDR3. With 2 bases removed from V and 3 bases from J, the gap between germline ends came to 11 bases. CDR1 and CDR2 from the germline V gene are SGHDT and YYEEEE. The CDR3 region is CASSFRFGDYGYTF. The CDR3 bases are TGTGCCAGCAGCTTTCGCTTTGGAGACTATGGCTACACCTTC.